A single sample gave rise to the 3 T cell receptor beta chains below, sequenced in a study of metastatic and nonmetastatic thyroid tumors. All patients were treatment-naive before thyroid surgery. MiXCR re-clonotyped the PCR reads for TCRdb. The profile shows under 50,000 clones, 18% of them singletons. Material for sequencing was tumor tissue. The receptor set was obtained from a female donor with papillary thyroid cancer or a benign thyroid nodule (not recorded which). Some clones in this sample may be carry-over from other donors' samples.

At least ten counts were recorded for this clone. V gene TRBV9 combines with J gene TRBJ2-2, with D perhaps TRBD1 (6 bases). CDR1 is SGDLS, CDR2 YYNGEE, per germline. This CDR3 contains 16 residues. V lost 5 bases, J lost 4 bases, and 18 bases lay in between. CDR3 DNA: TGTGCCAGCAGTCCCACAGGGTCCTTGGCCACCGGGGAGCTGTTTTTT. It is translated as CASSPTGSLATGELFF.

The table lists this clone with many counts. The CDR3 region is CASSEQMDTEAFF. The CDR3 coding sequence is TGTGCCAGCAGTGAACAGATGGATACTGAAGCTTTCTTT. The chain has TRBV6-4 and TRBJ1-1; D not resolved. CDR3 length equals 13 residues. CDR1 is MRHNA and CDR2 is SNTAGT in the germline V gene. V was pared by 3 bases and J by 5 bases, with 10 bases between.

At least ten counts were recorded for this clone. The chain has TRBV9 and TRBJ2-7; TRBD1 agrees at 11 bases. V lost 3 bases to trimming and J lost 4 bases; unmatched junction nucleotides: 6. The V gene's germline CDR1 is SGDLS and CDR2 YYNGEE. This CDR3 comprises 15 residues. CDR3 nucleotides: TGTGCCAGCAGCGCAGGACAGGGGGCGCAATACGAGCAGTACTTC. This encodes CASSAGQGAQYEQYF.